This T cell receptor (beta chain) is drawn from a study of cytomegalovirus exposure and HLA in healthy donors. Study-level findings and limits: Diagnosis of cytomegalovirus status made by the classifier reportedly showed high specificity and sensitivity. Accurate prediction of HLA-A and HLA-B alleles (for most subjects) was reportedly achieved from TCR beta sequences. The study carried out a later analysis of TCR beta sequences. It associated around 17,000 of them with specific HLA alleles at a false discovery rate of 0.05.

V lost 4 bases to trimming and J lost 2 bases; unmatched junction nucleotides: 8. CDR1 and CDR2 from the germline V gene are SGHRS and YFSETQ. The CDR3 covers 15 residues. 13 Jbeta primers and 60 Vbeta primers were used for the PCR. Sequencing used immunoSEQ multiplex PCR; TCRdb keeps in-frame clones, though not all of them. The repertoire holds under 130,000 clones, roughly 80% seen once, with roughly 4% in the top ten. Note on this clone: Antigen: not known.

The specimen sequenced was PBMCs. The chain joins TRBV5-1 to TRBJ2-5; the match to TRBD1 covers 7 bases. This TCR was recovered from a man over 45 in good health and CMV-seropositive. CDR3 sequence: CASSTGTVDQETQYF. The CDR3 bases are TGCGCCAGCAGCACCGGGACAGTCGATCAAGAGACCCAGTACTTC.